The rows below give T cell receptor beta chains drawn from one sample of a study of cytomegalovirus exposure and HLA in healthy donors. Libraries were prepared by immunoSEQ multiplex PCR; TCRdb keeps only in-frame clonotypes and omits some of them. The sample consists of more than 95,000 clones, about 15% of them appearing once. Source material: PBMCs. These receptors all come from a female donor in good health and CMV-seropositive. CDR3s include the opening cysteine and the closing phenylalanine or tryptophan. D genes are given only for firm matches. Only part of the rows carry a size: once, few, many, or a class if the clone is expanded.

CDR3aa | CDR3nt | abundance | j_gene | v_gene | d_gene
CASSLSPDTFYGYTF | TGTGCCAGCAGTTTATCCCCGGACACTTTCTATGGCTACACCTTC | - | TRBJ1-2 | TRBV27 | -
CASSRDIDSEQYF | TGTGCCAGCAGCCGGGACATCGACTCCGAGCAGTACTTC | - | TRBJ2-7 | TRBV7-6 | -
CASSAQGSGGELFF | TGTGCCAGCAGTGCACAGGGCTCCGGCGGGGAGCTGTTTTTT | - | TRBJ2-2 | TRBV6-1 | -
CAWNRANYEQYF | TGTGCCTGGAACAGGGCGAACTACGAGCAGTACTTC | few | TRBJ2-7 | TRBV30 | -
CASSLAERSYEQYF | TGTGCCAGCAGCCTGGCGGAGCGTTCCTACGAGCAGTACTTC | - | TRBJ2-7 | TRBV7-2 | -
CASSEPGVRRNQPQHF | TGCGCCAGCAGTGAGCCAGGGGTTCGCCGCAATCAGCCCCAGCATTTT | few | TRBJ1-5 | TRBV10-1 | -
CASSVAHPVDEKLFF | TGTGCCAGCAGTGTGGCACACCCCGTGGATGAAAAACTGTTTTTT | few | TRBJ1-4 | TRBV2 | -
CASSQGPTSGSTDTQYF | TGCGCCAGCAGCCAAGGGCCTACTAGCGGTAGCACAGATACGCAGTATTTT | - | TRBJ2-3 | TRBV4-3 | TRBD2
CASSNYGRFNEQYF | TGTGCCAGCAGTAATTACGGGAGGTTTAACGAGCAGTACTTC | few | TRBJ2-7 | TRBV2 | TRBD2
CASSRGLAGDNSGANVLTF | TGTGCCAGCAGTCGAGGACTAGCGGGAGACAACTCTGGGGCCAACGTCCTGACTTTC | - | TRBJ2-6 | TRBV9 | TRBD2
CASSLGDRESIAEAFF | TGCGCCAGCAGCTTGGGGGACAGGGAAAGTATCGCTGAAGCTTTCTTT | - | TRBJ1-1 | TRBV5-1 | TRBD1
CASSLADGGYTEAFF | TGTGCCAGCAGCTTAGCGGATGGGGGGTACACTGAAGCTTTCTTT | - | TRBJ1-1 | TRBV11-1 | -
CASSNRGEGGQGYTF | TGTGCCAGCAGCAACCGGGGAGAAGGGGGCCAAGGCTACACCTTC | few | TRBJ1-2 | TRBV6-6 | TRBD1
CASSWGPTNEKLFF | TGTGCCAGCAGTTGGGGGCCGACTAATGAAAAACTGTTTTTT | few | TRBJ1-4 | TRBV27 | -
CASSHDLPGQEPIGPGNTIYF | TGCGCCAGCAGCCACGACCTACCGGGACAAGAGCCCATCGGGCCTGGAAACACCATATATTTT | few | TRBJ1-3 | TRBV4-3 | -
CASSLGDCQFF | TGTGCCAGCAGCTTAGGGGACTGTCAGTTCTTC | - | TRBJ2-1 | TRBV7-9 | -
CASSQVQNRGDEQYF | TGCGCCAGCAGCCAAGTCCAGAATAGAGGTGACGAGCAGTACTTC | - | TRBJ2-7 | TRBV4-1 | -
CASRPWGASGGPWKYEQYF | TGTGCCAGCAGACCCTGGGGAGCTAGCGGGGGCCCATGGAAGTACGAGCAGTACTTC | - | TRBJ2-7 | TRBV28 | TRBD2
CASSSGQGATGELFF | TGTGCCAGCAGTTCGGGACAGGGGGCCACCGGGGAGCTGTTTTTT | few | TRBJ2-2 | TRBV2 | TRBD1
CASSVDLYRGTEAFF | TGTGCCAGCAGCGTAGACCTGTACAGGGGAACTGAAGCTTTCTTT | few | TRBJ1-1 | TRBV9 | TRBD1
CASSLGSGTRLNF | TGTGCCAGCAGCTTAGGATCCGGGACTAGATTGAACTTC | - | TRBJ2-5 | TRBV7-9 | TRBD2
CASSLVQAGELFF | TGTGCCAGCAGCTTAGTCCAGGCCGGGGAGCTGTTTTTT | - | TRBJ2-2 | TRBV7-2 | -
CAWNRGDTEAFF | TGTGCCTGGAACAGGGGAGACACTGAAGCTTTCTTT | - | TRBJ1-1 | TRBV30 | TRBD1
CSAARSGKSSYEQYF | TGCAGCGCCGCGAGGAGCGGGAAAAGCTCCTACGAGCAGTACTTC | few | TRBJ2-7 | TRBV29-1 | TRBD2
CASSEEEANYGYTF | TGTGCCAGCAGTGAGGAGGAAGCTAACTATGGCTACACCTTC | - | TRBJ1-2 | TRBV2 | -
CASSPREASIYGYTF | TGTGCCAGCAGTCCCAGGGAAGCGTCTATCTATGGCTACACCTTC | - | TRBJ1-2 | TRBV27 | -
CASSTDSLFTGELFF | TGTGCCAGCAGTACGGACAGCTTATTCACCGGGGAGCTGTTTTTT | few | TRBJ2-2 | TRBV2 | -
CAWSLSTGYYEQYF | TGTGCCTGGAGTCTATCGACAGGGTACTACGAGCAGTACTTC | - | TRBJ2-7 | TRBV30 | TRBD1
CASSLSSGSQNGYTF | TGTGCCAGCAGTTTATCCTCAGGTTCTCAGAATGGCTACACCTTC | - | TRBJ1-2 | TRBV27 | -
CASSGERFEKLFF | TGTGCCAGCTCCGGGGAACGTTTCGAAAAACTGTTTTTT | - | TRBJ1-4 | TRBV2 | -
CASSPGRVQETQYF | TGTGCCAGCTCACCAGGGAGGGTTCAAGAGACCCAGTACTTC | - | TRBJ2-5 | TRBV18 | TRBD2
CASNRAGLNSNEQFF | TGTGCCAGCAATAGGGCGGGGTTGAATTCGAATGAGCAGTTCTTC | few | TRBJ2-1 | TRBV9 | -